This T cell receptor beta chain appears in the sequencing data of a study of cytomegalovirus exposure and HLA in healthy donors. PCR employed 60 Vbeta and 13 Jbeta primers. Assay used: immunoSEQ multiplex PCR; TCRdb lists only in-frame clones, some missing. The sample carries around 40,000 clones, around 70% recorded once. Everyone who donated was a healthy bone marrow donor. In regard to this clone: Its antigen is as yet unknown.

This CDR3 region has 14 residues. Germline CDR1 and CDR2: GTSNPN and SVGIG (reference sequence). The V and J ends lost 0 bases and 6 bases respectively, with 12 bases between them. General study points: In an earlier analysis, most TCR beta V segments were productive about 87% or about 30% of the time. TCR beta V- and J-gene trimming, according to a later analysis, was linked to a missense DCLRE1C variant. It was about 150 TCR beta chains that were listed as cytomegalovirus-associated.

The chain has TRBV30 and TRBJ1-5, with a tentative D call TRBD1 (6 bases). This clonotype originated in a woman between 25 and 40 years old in good health and CMV-seronegative. Sequencing was carried out using PBMCs. The DNA for the CDR3 is TGTGCCTGGAGTGTGAGTAGGGGGAGTCAGCCCCAGCATTTT. It is translated as CAWSVSRGSQPQHF.